The clone carrying this T cell receptor (beta chain) was recorded a few times. The data derive from a study of blood T cell repertoires in COVID-19. Overall study: Samples representing acute and convalescent COVID-19 were sourced from the United States, Italy and Spain. PBMCs, B-cell-depleted T cells, or T cells provided the cDNA or gDNA that made up the material.

In the original analysis: Nucleated cell counts were estimated from reference gene primer amplification. Using immunoSEQ multiplex PCR, the repertoire was profiled, and TCRdb retains in-frame clones only, with some absent. For V, J and clone size, that table is used; D and trimming come from the DNA. The table shows about 99,000 clones, with 75% to 90% occurring only once. CDR1 and CDR2 (germline): ENHRY, SYGVKD. The CDR3 consists of 13 residues. Trimming left V 4 bases short and J 6 bases short, with 12 bases between. Sequenced material: peripheral blood. The chain carries TRBV10-3 and TRBJ1-2, with D unresolved. This receptor was identified in a man aged 60-69 years with acute or convalescent COVID-19. CDR3 in DNA: TGTGCCATCAGTGTGCCCCCGGCGGATGGCTACACCTTC. Its protein product is CAISVPPADGYTF.